This TCR beta chain was captured in a study of OX40 agonist ivuxolimab in advanced cancers. Sampling of blood occurred at baseline, cycle 4 day 1, and cycle 7 day 1. Here immunoSEQ multiplex PCR was the method, and the copy in TCRdb shows in-frame clones only, minus some. The table has about 76,000 clones, around 85% seen once. The clonotype originates from an adult with an advanced solid tumor such as melanoma, head and neck, liver or kidney cancer. Specimen: CD4+ or CD8+ T cells sorted from blood, collected in a trial of the OX40 agonist ivuxolimab.

The CDR3 is CASSVASSGANVLTF. Here the CDR3 DNA reads TGTGCCAGCAGCGTAGCCAGCTCTGGGGCCAACGTCCTGACTTTC. The chain joins TRBV9 to TRBJ2-6, with D unclear. Germline loops: CDR1 SGDLS, CDR2 YYNGEE. The CDR3 has 15 amino acids. V was clipped by 0 bases and J by 0 bases, with 4 bases between them.